The clone carrying this TCR beta chain has a count of ten or more. The CDR3 has 13 amino acids. The V end was cut by 4 bases, the J end by 6 bases, with 9 bases between. From germline, CDR1 is LGHDT and CDR2 YNNKEL (reference sequence). This record comes from a study of T cells in Graves' hyperthyroidism and ophthalmopathy. Amplified regions were TCR beta CDR3 sequences from RNA transcripts. The primer set for the first-round RT-PCR of the TCR CDR3 was HTBI. A single record per CDR3 protein comes from TCRdb applying MiXCR to the multiplex PCR reads. Of around 500,000 distinct CDR3 sequences in the sample, approximately 15% were seen once.

The material sequenced was blood. The sequence was obtained from a young woman with Graves' hyperthyroidism. This sequence joins TRBV3-1 and TRBJ2-2; TRBD2 is a possible D gene (6 bases). In DNA, the CDR3 is TGTGCCAGCAGCCGGGAGGCGTCCGGGGAGCTGTTTTTT. Translating gives CASSREASGELFF.